This record covers a single T cell receptor beta chain. Sequencing was performed with immunoSEQ multiplex PCR; in TCRdb, only in-frame clones are kept and a portion is missing. In the table there are a few hundred thousand clones, 80% to 90% of which are singletons. The CDR3 has 16 amino acids. CDR1 and CDR2 (germline): KGHDR, SFDVKD. V was clipped by 4 bases and J by 2 bases; unmatched bases: 7. These data are taken from a study of blood T cell repertoires in COVID-19. The chain has TRBV24-1 and TRBJ2-3, with 8 bases matching TRBD1. The sequence was collected from a man aged 25 to 45 who had recovered from COVID-19. Material: PBMCs or T cells enriched from blood (not recorded which). The CDR3 sequence is CATSDPDRDNTDTQYF. The CDR3, as DNA: TGTGCCACCAGTGACCCGGACAGGGATAACACAGATACGCAGTATTTT.